The 23 T cell receptor beta chains in this list originate from one sample, sequenced in a study of vaccination effects on CD4 cells after COVID-19. Produced via immunoSEQ multiplex PCR; TCRdb's table is partial and in-frame only. This repertoire shows 20,000 to 25,000 clones, almost 70% found once; its top ten account for about 8%. No antigen is known for these receptors. CD4+ T cells specific for antigen were expanded with viral peptide pools by the ViraFEST assay before sequencing. Between days 10 and 11 of culture, CD4+ T cells were separated out. Vaccination of participants consisted of two doses of either the BNT162b2 or mRNA-1273 vaccine. The source was CD4+ T cells from PBMCs cultured with SARS-CoV-2 spike peptides, collected after COVID-19 vaccination. These receptors all stem from a human donor who received a COVID-19 vaccine.

This CDR3 reads CATSDFAGSQETQYF. CDR3 in DNA: TGTGCCACCAGTGACTTCGCGGGATCACAAGAGACCCAGTACTTC. The chain links TRBV24-1 to TRBJ2-5; a weak D match, TRBD2 (6 bases). The germline V and J ends were trimmed by 4 bases and 2 bases, with 13 bases remaining between them. Per germline, CDR1 KGHDR and CDR2 SFDVKD. CDR3 length: 15 residues.

This clone was found a few times. The chain joins TRBV7-8 to TRBJ1-6; D not resolved. Germline V gives CDR1 SGHVS, CDR2 FQNEAQ. CDR3 length: 14 amino acids. The V gene lost 0 bases and the J gene lost 11 bases, with 11 bases spanning the gap. The CDR3 loop is CASSLAGGSTPLHF. The CDR3 DNA sequence: TGTGCCAGCAGCTTAGCGGGTGGCTCGACACCCCTCCACTTT.

The chain uses TRBV7-8 and TRBJ2-1, with D perhaps TRBD2 (6 bases). With 5 bases removed from V and 9 bases from J, the gap between germline ends came to 14 bases. The germline gives CDR1 SGHVS, CDR2 FQNEAQ. There are 13 residues in the CDR3. CDR3 region: CASSRNTGGEQFF. DNA of the CDR3: TGTGCCAGCAGCCGCAACACCGGGGGTGAGCAGTTCTTC.

This sequence joins TRBV21-1 and TRBJ1-5. TRBV21-1 has pseudogene status. This CDR3 contains 14 residues. The CDR3 loop reads CASSKDTGGKPQHF. In nucleotides, the CDR3 is TGTGCCAGCAGCAAAGACACCGGGGGTAAGCCCCAGCATTTT.

As for this clone: Other DNA sequences from this sample encode an identical CDR3 as well. The rearrangement uses TRBV5-1 and TRBJ2-3; no firm D call. The CDR3 loop spans 14 amino acids. Looked up from germline, CDR1 is SGHRS and CDR2 is YFSETQ. V was clipped by 0 bases and J by 0 bases, with 5 bases between them. The CDR3 loop is CASSLGDSTDTQYF. CDR3 coding DNA: TGCGCCAGCAGCTTGGGTGATAGCACAGATACGCAGTATTTT.

The V gene is TRBV5-1, the J gene TRBJ2-7; 9 bases fit TRBD2. Germline CDR1 and CDR2: SGHRS and YFSETQ. V trimming: 4 bases; J trimming: 3 bases; junction bases outside the gene matches: 14. The CDR3 is made up of 17 amino acids. This CDR3 is CASSQDSYSGGLYEQYF. For the CDR3, the DNA is TGCGCCAGCAGCCAAGACTCCTATAGCGGGGGCCTCTACGAGCAGTACTTC.

The chain has TRBV19 and TRBJ2-5, with 9 bases lining up with TRBD1. V was clipped by 7 bases and J by 3 bases; unmatched bases: 12. Germline lookup yields CDR1 LNHDA and CDR2 SQIVND (reference sequence). This CDR3 is built from 16 residues. The chain's CDR3 is CASTSGQGSPKETQYF. CDR3 bases: TGTGCCAGTACCTCGGGACAGGGCTCCCCCAAAGAGACCCAGTACTTC.

Only one count was recorded for this clone. The chain carries TRBV25-1 and TRBJ2-1; 7 nucleotides match TRBD1. Germline CDR1 is MGHDK and CDR2 is SYGVNS. The CDR3 covers 14 residues. V dropped 6 bases and J dropped 6; count of bases not matched to a gene: 8. This chain's CDR3 is CASRETGVVNEQFF. The CDR3 region has the DNA TGTGCCAGCAGGGAAACAGGGGTTGTCAATGAGCAGTTCTTC.

This chain links TRBV5-1 with TRBJ2-7, with 10 bases matching TRBD2. This CDR3 contains 15 residues. Germline CDR1 and CDR2: SGHRS and YFSETQ. The V segment lost 4 bases and the J segment 1 base; nucleotides outside the gene matches: 5. The DNA for the CDR3 is TGCGCCAGCAGCCTTGAAGCGGGGGGGTCCTACGAGCAGTACTTC. It specifies CASSLEAGGSYEQYF.

J is TRBJ2-7 and V is TRBV5-4; a weak D match, TRBD2 (6 bases). CDR3 length: 18 amino acids. CDR1 and CDR2 from the germline V gene are SGHNT and YYREEE (reference sequence). Deletions cut 3 bases from V and 2 bases from J, with 24 bases between. CDR3 bases: TGTGCCAGCAGCTACGGACTACCCACGCACGCACAAACCTACGAGCAGTACTTC. Encoded protein: CASSYGLPTHAQTYEQYF.

The table lists this clone with a few counts. The V call is TRBV30, the J call TRBJ2-2, with D maybe TRBD1 (5 bases). The length of the CDR3 is 14 residues. Germline values: CDR1 GTSNPN, CDR2 SVGIG (reference sequence). The V gene lost 2 bases and the J gene lost 3 bases, with 10 bases spanning the gap. In DNA form, the CDR3 reads TGTGCCTGGAGTTTAGGGGCTTACACCGGGGAGCTGTTTTTT. Translation gives CAWSLGAYTGELFF. Together with reference TRBV30 and TRBJ2-2, the CDR3 gives the full variable domain: SQTIHQWPATLVQPVGSPLSLECTVEGTSNPNLYWYRQAAGRGLQLLFYSVGIGQISSEVPQNLSASRPQDRQFILSSKKLLLSDSGFYLCAWSLGAYTGELFFGEGSRLTVL.

The chain combines TRBV6-2 or TRBV6-3 with TRBJ1-1, with D possibly being TRBD1 (6 bases). Germline-derived CDR1 and CDR2 are MNHEY and SVGEGT. CDR3 length: 12 residues. The germline V and J ends were trimmed by 6 bases and 4 bases, with 9 bases remaining between them. CDR3 protein: CASSQGGTEAFF. The CDR3 bases are TGTGCCAGCAGCCAAGGGGGCACTGAAGCTTTCTTT.

J is TRBJ2-1 and V is TRBV5-1; TRBD2 matches 12 bases. This CDR3 is built from 15 residues. Germline V gene lookup returns CDR1 SGHRS and CDR2 YFSETQ. V lost 2 bases and J lost 4; bases outside the gene matches: 1. CDR3 coding DNA: TGCGCCAGCAGCTTTACTAGCGGGGGGTACAATGAGCAGTTCTTC. Translation: CASSFTSGGYNEQFF.

The chain combines TRBV12-3 or TRBV12-4 with TRBJ1-1, with TRBD1 identical over 8 bases. After removal of 7 bases from V and 4 bases from J, the junction contained 5 bases not matched to a gene. This CDR3 has 13 residues. CDR3 region: CASIRTGSTEAFF. CDR3 DNA sequence: TGTGCCAGCATCCGGACAGGGAGCACTGAAGCTTTCTTT.

This clone was detected once. V and J are TRBV5-5 and TRBJ1-1; the D gene is possibly TRBD1 (5 bases). V dropped 0 bases and J dropped 0 bases, with 12 bases sitting between them. The CDR3 sequence is 16 residues long. Germline V gene sequence: CDR1 SGHKS, CDR2 YYEKEE (reference sequence). As DNA, the CDR3 is TGTGCCAGCAGCTTGGGGCCGGGACGGATGAACACTGAAGCTTTCTTT. Its translation: CASSLGPGRMNTEAFF. Filled out from reference TRBV5-5 and TRBJ1-1, the complete variable domain reads DAGVTQSPTHLIKTRGQQVTLRCSPISGHKSVSWYQQVLGQGPQFIFQYYEKEERGRGNFPDRFSARQFPNYSSELNVNALLLGDSALYLCASSLGPGRMNTEAFFGQGTRLTVV.

The V gene is TRBV2, the J gene TRBJ2-3; D remains ambiguous. The CDR3 is 14 residues long. V was clipped by 6 bases and J by 0 bases, with 10 bases between them. Germline CDR1 is SNHLY and CDR2 is FYNNEI. Here the CDR3 reads CASRAYSSTDTQYF. For the CDR3, the DNA is TGTGCCAGCAGGGCGTACTCTAGCACAGATACGCAGTATTTT.

This rearrangement joins TRBV28 to TRBJ1-5; no firm D call. Trimming cost V 3 bases and J 5 bases, with 8 bases left between them. The CDR3 contains 13 residues. Germline CDR1 and CDR2: MDHEN and SYDVKM. CDR3 protein: CASSFIGYQPQHF. CDR3 bases: TGTGCCAGCAGTTTTATTGGGTATCAGCCCCAGCATTTT.

The chain is built from TRBV2 and TRBJ2-5; the match to TRBD1 covers 7 bases. The ends lost 6 bases at V and 5 bases at J; junction bases unmatched: 18. CDR3 length: 17 amino acids. Germline CDR1 is SNHLY and CDR2 is FYNNEI. The CDR3 nucleotides are TGTGCCAGCAGCTTAGACAGGGTATTACGGGGTGGGGAGACCCAGTACTTC. Translating gives CASSLDRVLRGGETQYF.

The chain has TRBV6-6 and TRBJ2-7; possibly TRBD2 for D (6 bases). Per the germline V gene, CDR1 is MNHNY and CDR2 is SVGAGI (reference sequence). This CDR3 spans 14 amino acids. The germline V and J ends were trimmed by 7 bases and 0 bases, with 13 bases remaining between them. CDR3 region: CASIRDGSSYEQYF. The CDR3 nucleotides are TGTGCCAGCATCAGGGACGGGAGCTCCTACGAGCAGTACTTC.

This clone has just a few counts. V usage is TRBV5-4 and J usage is TRBJ1-2; 7 bases align to TRBD1. Germline V gives CDR1 SGHNT, CDR2 YYREEE (reference sequence). The trim removed 5 bases at V and 5 bases at J, leaving 6 bases unmatched. CDR3 length: 13 residues. Here the CDR3 DNA reads TGTGCCAGCAGTATGACAGGGTTATATGGCTACACCTTC. Protein product: CASSMTGLYGYTF.

V is TRBV6-1 and J is TRBJ1-2; TRBD1 might be the D (5 bases). Between the trimmed V and J ends, which lost 3 bases and 3 bases, there was a span of 8 bases. CDR3 length equals 13 residues. From germline, CDR1 is MNHNS and CDR2 SASEGT. Here the CDR3 DNA reads TGTGCCAGCAGTGAGCAGGGCGACTATGGCTACACCTTC. Translating gives CASSEQGDYGYTF.

As DNA, the CDR3 is TGTGCCATCAGTGGGCAGTCTAATGAAAAACTGTTTTTT. Its translation is CAISGQSNEKLFF. V usage is TRBV10-3 and J usage is TRBJ1-4, with D unclear. V lost 4 bases and J lost 3, with 6 bases in between. Germline-derived CDR1 and CDR2 are ENHRY and SYGVKD. CDR3 size: 13 residues.

V and J are TRBV5-1 and TRBJ2-7, with 9 positions matching TRBD1. The CDR3 contains 16 residues. Germline trimming cut 1 base from V and 3 bases from J; bases unmatched to any gene: 8. Germline V gene data show CDR1 as SGHRS and CDR2 as YFSETQ. CDR3 residues: CASSLSPGTGIYEQYF. CDR3 coding DNA: TGCGCCAGCAGCTTGTCACCCGGGACAGGGATCTACGAGCAGTACTTC.